Reported below is one T cell receptor (beta chain). These data are taken from a study of blood T cell repertoires in COVID-19. Using immunoSEQ multiplex PCR, the repertoire was profiled, and TCRdb retains in-frame clones only, with some absent. The data show 93,000 or so clones, over 85% seen once. The germline V gene has CDR1 SNHLY and CDR2 FYNNEI. Trimming shortened V by 7 bases and J by 4 bases, and 11 bases separated the two germline ends. The CDR3 is made up of 12 amino acids. The rearrangement joins TRBV2 to TRBJ2-7; D remains ambiguous. Source material: peripheral blood. This clonotype was obtained from a woman aged 80 or over in a cohort sampled during active COVID-19. In DNA, the CDR3 is TGTGCCAGCACCCCTGGGCCATACGAGCAGTACTTC. Residues: CASTPGPYEQYF.